Shown below are 9 T cell receptor beta chains from a single sample sequenced in a study of blood T cells in healthy people across ages. Next came a second PCR, run for roughly 7 to 12 cycles, which used a sample-barcoded 5' primer along with a J-beta primer mix. TCRdb re-called the 5' RACE reads with MiXCR, one entry per CDR3 protein. The sample has about 720,000 distinct CDR3 sequences, around 25% seen once; the top ten hold around 3.6%. These same data were also listed under a study on T cells of mothers and their children.

Material for sequencing was blood. All receptors derive from a boy aged 5-17 years in good health.

In its sample, this clonotype was seen a few times. The rearrangement joins TRBV6-1 to TRBJ1-1, with TRBD1 as a possible D gene (6 bases). Germline V lookup: CDR1 MNHNS, CDR2 SASEGT. Trimming shortened V by 6 bases and J by 4 bases, and 18 bases separated the two germline ends. The CDR3 consists of 15 residues. CDR3 in DNA: TGTGCCAGCAGGGAGTTCCTAGGGGGGGGCACTGAAGCTTTCTTT. Protein: CASREFLGGGTEAFF.

This rearrangement joins TRBV20-1 to TRBJ2-1, with a possible D match to TRBD1 (6 bases). This CDR3 is built from 15 residues. V was trimmed by 3 bases and J by 3 bases, leaving 15 bases between them. Germline V lookup: CDR1 DFQATT, CDR2 SNEGSKA (reference sequence). The DNA of the CDR3 is TGCAGTGCTAGCAGGGGAAATTCGGTCTACAATGAGCAGTTCTTC. Translated: CSASRGNSVYNEQFF.

The chain has TRBV15 and TRBJ2-1; 9 nucleotides line up with TRBD2. This CDR3 comprises 16 residues. In germline, CDR1 is LNHNV, CDR2 YYDKDF (reference sequence). J lost 7 bases, V lost 1 base, and 8 bases had no gene match. This CDR3 is CATSRGLAAQRNEQFF. The CDR3 DNA reads as TGTGCCACCAGCAGAGGACTAGCGGCCCAGCGAAATGAGCAGTTCTTC.

V is TRBV5-1 and J is TRBJ2-5; perhaps D is TRBD1 or TRBD2 (5 bases each). The CDR3 spans 15 residues. From germline, CDR1 is SGHRS and CDR2 YFSETQ. V was cut by 4 bases and J by 2 bases, with 15 bases left in between. DNA for the CDR3: TGCGCCAGCAGCGTACGGGACGGTTTACAAGAGACCCAGTACTTC. This sequence encodes CASSVRDGLQETQYF.

In its sample, this clonotype was seen a few times. This chain connects TRBV6-2 or TRBV6-3 to TRBJ1-2; 7 nucleotides match TRBD1. From germline, CDR1 is MNHEY and CDR2 SVGEGT. This CDR3 is built from 13 residues. The V and J ends lost 5 bases and 3 bases, in that order; junction bases with no gene match: 3. CDR3 in DNA: TGTGCCAGCAGTGACGACAGGGACTATGGCTACACCTTC. The encoded protein is CASSDDRDYGYTF.

For this clonotype: The conserved closing phenylalanine or tryptophan is absent in this CDR3, likely reflecting a read error. The CDR3 loop is CASRPGQRNEQFL. The CDR3 DNA follows: TGTGCCAGCAGACCCGGACAAAGGAATGAGCAGTTCCTC. The rearrangement links TRBV7-2 to TRBJ2-1, with D perhaps TRBD1 (5 bases). CDR1 SGHTA and CDR2 FQGNSA come from the germline V gene. V was trimmed by 6 bases and J by 7 bases, leaving 13 bases between them. This CDR3 is built from 13 residues.

This clonotype has only a few counts. V and J are TRBV7-9 and TRBJ2-6, with D unclear. The CDR3 loop spans 15 amino acids. Trimming pared 1 base from V and 0 bases from J, leaving 4 bases between. CDR1 is SEHNR and CDR2 is FQNEAQ in the germline V gene (reference sequence). CDR3 nucleotides: TGTGCCAGCAGCTTAGTCAACTCTGGGGCCAACGTCCTGACTTTC. The encoded protein is CASSLVNSGANVLTF.

The chain has TRBV4-1 and TRBJ2-1; D is unresolved. The germline CDR1 and CDR2 sequences are MGHRA and YSYEKL. CDR3 length equals 16 residues. The germline V and J ends were trimmed by 1 base and 0 bases, with 10 bases remaining between them. The CDR3 protein is CASSQGYAGSYNEQFF. The CDR3 nucleotides read TGCGCCAGCAGCCAAGGCTACGCCGGCTCCTACAATGAGCAGTTCTTC.

The table lists this clonotype with a few counts. The chain has TRBV18 and TRBJ2-5, with D possibly matching TRBD1 (6 bases). Germline CDR1 reads KGHSH; CDR2 reads LQKENI. Trimming removed 8 bases at V and 0 bases at J, with 10 bases between. The CDR3 length is 13 residues. CDR3 sequence (DNA): TGTGCCAGCGCAGGGGCCTACCAAGAGACCCAGTACTTC. Its translation is CASAGAYQETQYF.